Here is one T cell receptor beta chain with its context. The antigen is not known. Without the conserved terminal phenylalanine or tryptophan, this CDR3 likely stems from a read error. This entry comes from a study of Graves' ophthalmopathy and Graves' hyperthyroidism. General study points: In blood appeared most of the expanded thyroid clonotypes whose frequency exceeded 0.001.

Trimming cost V 3 bases and J 9 bases, with 17 bases left between them. CDR3 length equals 13 residues. Germline values: CDR1 SQVTM, CDR2 ANQGSEA. Enrollment excluded any patients with other autoimmune diseases, uncontrolled infections, pregnancy or lactation. The study amplified TCR beta CDR3 regions using RNA transcripts. HTBI primers were used in a first-round RT-PCR, which preceded a second-round multiplex PCR. TCRdb independently ran MiXCR on the multiplex PCR reads; one entry per CDR3 protein. The sample yields some 350,000 distinct CDR3 sequences, roughly 15% seen once. The sequence derives from an adult woman with stable Graves' hyperthyroidism. The sample taken for sequencing was peripheral blood. V gene TRBV29-1 combines with J gene TRBJ2-5, with D perhaps matching TRBD1 or TRBD2 (5 bases each). CDR3 region: CSVDWSGTGSQYY. CDR3 nucleotide sequence: TGCAGCGTTGATTGGTCAGGGACCGGGTCCCAGTACTAC.